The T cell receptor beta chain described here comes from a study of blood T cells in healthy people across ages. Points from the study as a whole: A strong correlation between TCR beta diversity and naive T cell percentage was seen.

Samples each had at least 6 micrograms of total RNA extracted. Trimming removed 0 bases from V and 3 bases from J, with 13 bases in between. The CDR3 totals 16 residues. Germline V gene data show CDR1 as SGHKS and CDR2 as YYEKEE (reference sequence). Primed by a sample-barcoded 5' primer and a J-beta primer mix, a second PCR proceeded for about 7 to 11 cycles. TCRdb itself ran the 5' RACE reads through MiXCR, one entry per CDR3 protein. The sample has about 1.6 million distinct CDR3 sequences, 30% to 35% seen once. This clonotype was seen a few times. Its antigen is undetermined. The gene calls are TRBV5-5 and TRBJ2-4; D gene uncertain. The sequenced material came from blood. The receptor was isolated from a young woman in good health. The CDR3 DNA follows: TGTGCCAGCAGCTTGGTCCGGGCTGTTGGCAAAAACATTCAGTACTTC. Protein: CASSLVRAVGKNIQYF.